This T cell receptor beta chain was recorded in a study of Ad26.COV2.S vaccination and SARS-CoV-2 variants. Study findings and constraints: Vaccinees and placebo recipients showed similar non-spike TCR breadth.

This clone was observed a single time. Its target is unknown. The CDR3 is 18 residues long. Trimming removed 3 bases at V and 2 bases at J, with 17 bases between. The germline CDR1 and CDR2 sequences are SSHAT and FNYEAQ (reference sequence). Sequencing was performed with immunoSEQ multiplex PCR; in TCRdb, only in-frame clones are kept and a portion is missing. The sample has fewer than 50,000 clones, roughly 83% seen once. Sequencing was performed on peripheral blood, taken after recovery from COVID-19. This rearrangement joins TRBV7-7 to TRBJ2-6, with D perhaps TRBD1 or TRBD2 (7 bases each). This sequence originates from a human donor who had recovered from COVID-19. The CDR3 sequence: CASSLRWSGGAGANVLTF. The CDR3 DNA follows: TGTGCCAGCAGCTTGAGGTGGTCAGGGGGGGCTGGGGCCAACGTCCTGACTTTC. Supplemented by reference TRBV7-7 and TRBJ2-6, the full variable domain reads GAGVSQSPRYKVTKRGQDVTLRCDPISSHATLYWYQQALGQGPEFLTYFNYEAQPDKSGLPSDRFSAERPEGSISTLTIQRTEQRDSAMYRCASSLRWSGGAGANVLTFGAGSRLTVL.